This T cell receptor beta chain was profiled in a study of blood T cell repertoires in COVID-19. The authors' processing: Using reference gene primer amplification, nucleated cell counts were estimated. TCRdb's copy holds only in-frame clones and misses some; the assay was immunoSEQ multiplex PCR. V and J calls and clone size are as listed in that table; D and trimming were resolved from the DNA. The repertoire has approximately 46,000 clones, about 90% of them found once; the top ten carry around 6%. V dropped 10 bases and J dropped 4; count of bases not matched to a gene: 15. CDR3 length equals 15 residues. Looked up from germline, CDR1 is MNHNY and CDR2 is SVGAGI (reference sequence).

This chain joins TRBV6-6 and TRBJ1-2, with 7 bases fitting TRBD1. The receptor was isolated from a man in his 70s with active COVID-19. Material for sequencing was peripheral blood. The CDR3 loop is CATLASGTAPYGYTF. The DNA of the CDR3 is TGTGCCACTCTTGCTTCCGGGACAGCCCCCTATGGCTACACCTTC.